These 21 T cell receptor beta chains were all obtained from the same sample, sequenced in a study of shared clonotypes between healthy human individuals. Data came from immunoSEQ multiplex PCR; TCRdb stores just in-frame clones and leaves some out. Of millions of clones in the sample, around 94% are singletons; the top ten hold over 0.12%. Sample: naive CD4+ T cells sorted from blood. Described subset: CD45RA+ positively selected. Source of these receptors: a young man in good health.

On this clone itself: Different DNA sequences within this sample yield the same CDR3. J is TRBJ1-4 and V is TRBV9, with D perhaps TRBD1 (5 bases). Germline loops: CDR1 SGDLS, CDR2 YYNGEE. The length of the CDR3 is 14 residues. Trimming pared 3 bases from V and 2 bases from J, leaving 8 bases between. The CDR3 DNA reads TGTGCCAGCAGCGCAGGGTCGACTAATGAAAAACTGTTTTTT. Residues: CASSAGSTNEKLFF.

This chain links TRBV7-2 with TRBJ2-2; D not certain. Germline V gene data show CDR1 as SGHTA and CDR2 as FQGNSA. Trimming stripped 2 bases from V and 5 bases from J, with 9 bases between. The CDR3 sequence is 14 residues long. CDR3 DNA: TGTGCCAGCAGCTTATTTCTGGGGACCGGGGAGCTGTTTTTT. It specifies CASSLFLGTGELFF.

V is TRBV6-1 and J is TRBJ1-5; D not resolved. Trimming left V 1 base short and J 0 bases short, with 7 bases between. The CDR3 consists of 15 residues. The germline V gene has CDR1 MNHNS and CDR2 SASEGT. The CDR3 reads CASSEGQYSNQPQHF. For the CDR3, the DNA is TGTGCCAGCAGTGAAGGACAATATAGCAATCAGCCCCAGCATTTT.

The rearrangement uses TRBV27 and TRBJ2-5, with 9 bases identical to TRBD2. This CDR3 spans 18 amino acids. The ends lost 5 bases at V and 3 bases at J; junction bases unmatched: 16. Germline loops: CDR1 MNHEY, CDR2 SMNVEV (reference sequence). This chain's CDR3 is CASSHVGVAGVYKETQYF. The CDR3, as DNA: TGTGCCAGCAGTCACGTCGGGGTAGCGGGGGTCTATAAAGAGACCCAGTACTTC.

Comments on this clone: At the DNA level, this CDR3 is encoded by other sequences in the same sample as well. The genes are TRBV6-1 and TRBJ2-1; D is unclear. Germline CDR1 reads MNHNS; CDR2 reads SASEGT. The CDR3 is made up of 11 amino acids. V lost 6 bases and J 3 bases, leaving 3 bases between the germline ends. In DNA, the CDR3 is TGTGCCAGCAGGGGCTACAATGAGCAGTTCTTC. Amino acid sequence: CASRGYNEQFF.

The rearrangement joins TRBV19 to TRBJ2-2, with a tentative D call TRBD2 (6 bases). This CDR3 has 15 amino acids. V was shortened by 3 bases and J by 3 bases, with 11 bases between the two germline ends. Germline values: CDR1 LNHDA, CDR2 SQIVND (reference sequence). The CDR3 is CASSMEGVYTGELFF. The CDR3, as DNA: TGTGCCAGTAGTATGGAGGGTGTTTACACCGGGGAGCTGTTTTTT.

The V and J genes are TRBV10-3 and TRBJ1-1; TRBD1 matches at 7 bases. Trimming removed 5 bases from V and 5 bases from J; junction bases left unmatched: 5. Germline loops: CDR1 ENHRY, CDR2 SYGVKD. The CDR3 extends over 13 amino acids. CDR3: CAISQGQVTEAFF. Here the CDR3 DNA reads TGTGCCATCAGTCAAGGACAGGTAACTGAAGCTTTCTTT.

This rearrangement joins TRBV6-6 to TRBJ2-7; tentative D call: TRBD1 (6 bases). CDR3 length: 14 residues. Germline assignment: CDR1 MNHNY and CDR2 SVGAGI (reference sequence). The germline V and J ends were trimmed by 5 bases and 4 bases, with 15 bases remaining between them. Here the CDR3 reads CASSPLTGRYEQYF. CDR3 in DNA: TGTGCCAGCAGTCCCCTGACAGGAAGGTACGAGCAGTACTTC.

This chain uses TRBV7-2 with TRBJ2-7; D assignment may be TRBD1 or TRBD2 (5 bases each). The ends were cut back, 0 bases at V and 5 bases at J, with 14 bases in the middle. Germline CDR1 SGHTA, CDR2 FQGNSA. The CDR3 length is 15 residues. Here the CDR3 reads CASSLAPILGDEQYF. In DNA, the CDR3 is TGTGCCAGCAGCTTAGCCCCCATATTGGGGGACGAGCAGTACTTC.

This clone was seen once. The chain links TRBV28 to TRBJ1-5; D gene unclear. Germline loops: CDR1 MDHEN, CDR2 SYDVKM. The CDR3 runs to 12 residues. V lost 5 bases and J 6 bases, leaving 8 bases between the germline ends. The DNA of the CDR3 is TGTGCCAGCAGTGAGGCCGGTCAGCCCCAGCATTTT. Residues: CASSEAGQPQHF.

For this clone: In the same sample, other DNA sequences code for this CDR3. This chain uses TRBV5-1 with TRBJ2-7; D unresolved. Trimming left V 0 bases short and J 0 bases short, with 10 bases between. The CDR3 is 15 amino acids. In germline, CDR1 is SGHRS, CDR2 YFSETQ. CDR3 loop: CASSLDGLSSYEQYF. In DNA, the CDR3 is TGCGCCAGCAGCTTGGATGGCCTAAGCTCCTACGAGCAGTACTTC.

This chain connects TRBV28 to TRBJ2-4, with TRBD2 as a possible D gene (7 bases). Germline values: CDR1 MDHEN, CDR2 SYDVKM. V was shortened by 3 bases and J by 8 bases, with 14 bases between the two germline ends. The CDR3 totals 14 residues. Written as DNA, the CDR3 is TGTGCCAGCAGTTTTCCGGGGGAGGGGGACATTCAGTACTTC. Translation gives CASSFPGEGDIQYF.

The J gene is TRBJ1-2, the V gene TRBV5-1; no clear D. Trimming took off 0 bases at V and 3 bases at J, with 12 bases between the two ends. The CDR3 extends over 15 amino acids. Germline V gene lookup returns CDR1 SGHRS and CDR2 YFSETQ. CDR3 DNA sequence: TGCGCCAGCAGCTTGGGCCCCACTGCGGACTATGGCTACACCTTC. As protein: CASSLGPTADYGYTF. The full variable domain, in which reference TRBV5-1 and TRBJ1-2 provide the parts outside the CDR3, is KAGVTQTPRYLIKTRGQQVTLSCSPISGHRSVSWYQQTPGQGLQFLFEYFSETQRNKGNFPGRFSGRQFSNSRSEMNVSTLELGDSALYLCASSLGPTADYGYTFGSGTRLTVV.

CDR3 loop: CASSLDVLYEQYF. The CDR3 coding sequence is TGCGCCAGCAGCTTGGACGTCCTCTACGAGCAGTACTTC. The genes are TRBV5-1 and TRBJ2-7; D gene uncertain. Between the trimmed V and J ends, which lost 0 bases and 3 bases, there was a span of 7 bases. The CDR3 sequence is 13 residues long. The V gene's germline CDR1 is SGHRS and CDR2 YFSETQ.

With respect to this clone: The sample holds other DNA sequences that translate to the same CDR3. The gene calls are TRBV7-9 and TRBJ2-7, with D hard to call. The CDR3 length is 12 residues. In germline, CDR1 is SEHNR, CDR2 FQNEAQ (reference sequence). V was pared by 3 bases and J by 2 bases, with 5 bases between. The DNA for the CDR3 is TGTGCCAGCAGCTTGGAGACCTACGAGCAGTACTTC. Protein product: CASSLETYEQYF.

The rearrangement uses TRBV28 and TRBJ2-7, with a tentative D call TRBD1 (5 bases). The CDR3 has 14 residues. From germline, CDR1 is MDHEN and CDR2 SYDVKM. Trimming pared 5 bases from V and 4 bases from J, leaving 15 bases between. Written as DNA, the CDR3 is TGTGCCAGCAGTCGGCAGGGTGGGCCGTACGAGCAGTACTTC. This codes for CASSRQGGPYEQYF.

The chain employs TRBV27 and TRBJ2-6; 7 nucleotides align to TRBD1. CDR3 length: 20 amino acids. V lost 4 bases to trimming and J lost 0 bases; unmatched junction nucleotides: 15. Germline CDR1 and CDR2: MNHEY and SMNVEV (reference sequence). The CDR3 protein is CASSSDLLRDRTSGANVLTF. CDR3 DNA sequence: TGTGCCAGCAGTTCTGACCTTCTCCGGGACAGAACCTCTGGGGCCAACGTCCTGACTTTC.

This clone appeared a few times. The chain joins TRBV10-3 to TRBJ1-5, with 8 bases that match TRBD1. Trimming at V came to 4 bases and at J to 1 base, leaving 0 bases not matched to a gene. The CDR3 sequence is 14 residues long. Germline V gene data show CDR1 as ENHRY and CDR2 as SYGVKD. The CDR3 region is CAISGQGSNQPQHF. The DNA of the CDR3 is TGTGCCATCAGTGGACAGGGGAGCAATCAGCCCCAGCATTTT.

This clone was seen only a few times. The chain uses TRBV9 and TRBJ1-5, with D perhaps matching TRBD1 (5 bases). The CDR3 runs 14 residues. Germline V CDR1 and CDR2: SGDLS, YYNGEE. V was pared by 4 bases and J by 5 bases, with 13 bases between. In DNA, the CDR3 is TGTGCCAGCAGCCCCGACTTAGGGGATCAGCCCCAGCATTTT. Protein sequence: CASSPDLGDQPQHF.

The V gene is TRBV4-1, the J gene TRBJ2-5; 8 nucleotides line up with TRBD2. This CDR3 is built from 18 residues. Germline V gives CDR1 MGHRA, CDR2 YSYEKL. J lost 1 base, V lost 1 base, and 11 bases had no gene match. CDR3 sequence: CASSQGGSAGGPQETQYF. CDR3 coding DNA: TGCGCCAGCAGCCAAGGGGGATCGGCGGGGGGACCCCAAGAGACCCAGTACTTC.

The chain combines TRBV7-9 with TRBJ1-5; D remains unclear. The length of the CDR3 is 15 residues. Germline V gene lookup returns CDR1 SEHNR and CDR2 FQNEAQ (reference sequence). Trimming removed 5 bases at V and 3 bases at J, with 14 bases between. Here the CDR3 reads CASSRTGGPNQPQHF. DNA of the CDR3: TGTGCCAGCAGCCGGACGGGTGGACCCAATCAGCCCCAGCATTTT.